Listed below are T cell receptor beta chains from one sample, sequenced in a study of blood T cell repertoires in COVID-19. The repertoire was sequenced with immunoSEQ multiplex PCR; TCRdb's copy has only in-frame clones and lacks some. In the table there are around 250,000 clones, approximately 85% of which are singletons. Sequenced input: PBMCs or T cells enriched from blood (not recorded which). The receptors originated from a woman aged 45-65 years who had recovered from COVID-19. The CDR3 runs from the conserved cysteine through the conserved F or W. Each record gives: clone size, V gene, D gene, J gene, CDR3 DNA, CDR3 protein. D genes are given only for firm matches. Size tells how often a clone was seen (once, few, many) or the class of an expanded clone, and some rows leave it out.

once	TRBV9	TRBD1	TRBJ1-6	TGTGCCAGCAGCGTAGACCCAGGGGGAGGTTCACCCCTCCACTTT	CASSVDPGGGSPLHF
-	TRBV5-1	TRBD1	TRBJ2-5	TGCGCCAGCAGCTTGGCGGGGACAGGGGGCGGGGAGACCCAGTACTTC	CASSLAGTGGGETQYF
-	TRBV7-9	-	TRBJ1-2	TGTGCCAGCAGCTTAGCAGGGGCCCCCTATGGCTACACCTTC	CASSLAGAPYGYTF
-	TRBV5-1	TRBD1	TRBJ2-7	TGCGCCAGCAGCATCGACAGGGGGCTGAACGAGCAGTACTTC	CASSIDRGLNEQYF
-	TRBV6-1	TRBD1	TRBJ2-3	TGTGCCAGCAGTGAACGAGGACAGGAGATCACAGATACGCAGTATTTT	CASSERGQEITDTQYF
few	TRBV5-1	TRBD2	TRBJ2-1	TGCGCCAGCAGGCACGAGGCGGGAGGTTGGTTCACGGGAATAAATGAGCAGTTCTTC	CASRHEAGGWFTGINEQFF
-	TRBV7-2	-	TRBJ2-1	TGTGCCAGCAGCCAGGGGGTAGCGGTTAGCTCCTACAATGAGCAGTTCTTC	CASSQGVAVSSYNEQFF
-	TRBV18	TRBD2	TRBJ2-2	TGTGCCAGCTCACCTAAGGGAACTAGCGGGTATGCGAACACCGGGGAGCTGTTTTTT	CASSPKGTSGYANTGELFF
few	TRBV10-2	-	TRBJ1-1	TGCGCCAGCAGTGAGCAGGGAGGCATGACTGAAGCTTTCTTT	CASSEQGGMTEAFF
-	TRBV5-4	-	TRBJ2-5	TGTGCCAGCAGGCAGGGTGGGCAAGAGACCCAGTACTTC	CASRQGGQETQYF
-	TRBV5-1	-	TRBJ2-2	TGCGCCAGCAGCTTGGTCGGGATGAACACCGGGGAGCTGTTTTTT	CASSLVGMNTGELFF
-	TRBV15	TRBD2	TRBJ2-2	TGTGCCACCAGCCCCGGGGGGGGGTACACCGGGGAGCTGTTTTTT	CATSPGGGYTGELFF
-	TRBV18	-	TRBJ1-5	TGTGCCAGCTCACGGGGGGGTCAGCCCCAGCATTTT	CASSRGGQPQHF
once	TRBV3-1/TRBV3-2	-	TRBJ2-2	TGTGCCAGCAGCCAAGGGGCGTTTGGCCCGAACACCGGGGAGCTGTTTTTT	CASSQGAFGPNTGELFF
-	TRBV2	TRBD1	TRBJ1-5	TGTGCCAGCACCCGGGACAGAGTATCAGCGTCCCAGCATTTT	CASTRDRVSASQHF
-	TRBV28	TRBD1	TRBJ2-7	TGTGCCAGCAAGACAGGGCGCAACGAGCAGTACTTC	CASKTGRNEQYF
-	TRBV9	TRBD2	TRBJ2-7	TGTGCCAGCAGCGTAGCTACTAGCGGGACCTTCTACGAGCAGTACTTC	CASSVATSGTFYEQYF
-	TRBV7-8	TRBD2	TRBJ2-2	TGTGCCAGCAGCCCCCGGCCGGCTGCACTAGCGGGAGCCATGAACACCGGGGAGCTGTTTTTT	CASSPRPAALAGAMNTGELFF
-	TRBV19	TRBD1	TRBJ2-5	TGTGCCAGTAGTACAGGGGGCGCAGGGGAGACCCAGTACTTC	CASSTGGAGETQYF
-	TRBV30	-	TRBJ1-2	TGTGCCACCATGACAAGTAACTATGGCTACACCTTC	CATMTSNYGYTF
-	TRBV27	-	TRBJ2-5	TGTGCCAGCAGTTCCGCGCGCCAAGAGACCCAGTACTTC	CASSSARQETQYF
few	TRBV7-2	TRBD1	TRBJ1-2	TGTGCCAGCAGCTTCCGACAGGGGGTAGACTATGGCTACACCTTC	CASSFRQGVDYGYTF
-	TRBV10-1	TRBD1	TRBJ1-1	TGCGCCAGCTCCTCAGGGGGGAAAGCTTTCTTT	CASSSGGKAFF
-	TRBV14	-	TRBJ2-1	TGTGCCAGCAGCTCATATAGCGGACTCTCCTACAATGAGCAGTTCTTC	CASSSYSGLSYNEQFF
-	TRBV3-1/TRBV3-2	TRBD1	TRBJ2-7	TGTGCCAGCAGCCGCCAACCGGGACAGGCAAGGGAGCAGTACTTC	CASSRQPGQAREQYF
once	TRBV28	TRBD1	TRBJ1-3	TGTGCCAGCAGTTCCTCCGGGACAGGGTCCTCTGGAAACACCATATATTTT	CASSSSGTGSSGNTIYF
-	TRBV5-1	-	TRBJ1-3	TGCGCCAGCAGCTCTGCGGGGGTCCACTCTGGAAACACCATATATTTT	CASSSAGVHSGNTIYF
-	TRBV4-2	TRBD2	TRBJ2-1	TGTGCCAGCAGCCAAACTAGCGGGAGGGGGAGGAGCTCCTACAATGAGCAGTTCTTC	CASSQTSGRGRSSYNEQFF
-	TRBV6-2/TRBV6-3	-	TRBJ1-3	TGTGCCAGCAGCAATGACGGCGGTGGAAACACCATATATTTT	CASSNDGGGNTIYF
-	TRBV24-1	-	TRBJ2-1	TGTGCCACCAGTGATACCGGTGGAGTGCGGGGACCGGATGAGCAGTTCTTC	CATSDTGGVRGPDEQFF
-	TRBV11-2	TRBD2	TRBJ2-5	TGTGCCAGCAGCTTAGTGGGGCTAGCGGGGACGAACCAAGAGACCCAGTACTTC	CASSLVGLAGTNQETQYF
-	TRBV29-1	-	TRBJ2-2	TGCAGCGTTGGGAGGGCACCTAACACCGGGGAGCTGTTTTTT	CSVGRAPNTGELFF
-	TRBV27	-	TRBJ2-3	TGTGCCAGCAGTTTATCAGGACTACGATTCACAGATACGCAGTATTTT	CASSLSGLRFTDTQYF
-	TRBV12-3/TRBV12-4	-	TRBJ2-1	TGTGCCAGCAACATAAGGACTGGTGAGCAGTTCTTC	CASNIRTGEQFF
-	TRBV4-2	TRBD2	TRBJ2-7	TGTGCCAGCAGCCCGGGACTAGCGGGAGACGAGCAGTACTTC	CASSPGLAGDEQYF
-	TRBV7-8	-	TRBJ2-7	TGTGCCAGCAGCACCTCCCCTGGCAGGGGCCAGGAGCAGTACTTC	CASSTSPGRGQEQYF
-	TRBV14	-	TRBJ2-1	TGTGCCAGCAGCCACAGGGATGTTGCCTACAATGAGCAGTTCTTC	CASSHRDVAYNEQFF
few	TRBV28	TRBD1	TRBJ1-2	TGTGCCAGCAGTTCCGGACAGGGGTATGGCTACACCTTC	CASSSGQGYGYTF
once	TRBV7-6	TRBD1	TRBJ1-2	TGTGCCAGCAGCTCAGGGACAGATTTTGATGGCTACACCTTC	CASSSGTDFDGYTF
-	TRBV5-1	TRBD2	TRBJ2-7	TGCGCCAGCAGGTTGCGACTTGCGGGAGGTACCTCCTACGAGCAGTACTTC	CASRLRLAGGTSYEQYF
-	TRBV5-1	TRBD2	TRBJ2-7	TGCGCCAGCAGCTTGGGGGGGACTACCCCCACCTACGAGCAGTACTTC	CASSLGGTTPTYEQYF
-	TRBV6-5	TRBD1	TRBJ1-4	TGTGCCAGCAGCGGGACAGGATATAATGAAAAACTGTTTTTT	CASSGTGYNEKLFF
-	TRBV2	TRBD2	TRBJ2-7	TGTGCCAGGAAGACTAGCGGGAGCCCCGAGCAGTACTTC	CARKTSGSPEQYF
-	TRBV7-2	-	TRBJ1-2	TGTGCCAGCAGCTCACAGCGGGGGGTGGGCTATGGCTACACCTTC	CASSSQRGVGYGYTF
-	TRBV28	-	TRBJ1-5	TGTGCCAGCAGCCAGGGGCAGGGGACTCAGCCCCAGCATTTT	CASSQGQGTQPQHF
-	TRBV18	TRBD1	TRBJ2-7	TGTGCCAGCTCACTTGGACAGGGTTCATCCGAGCAGTACTTC	CASSLGQGSSEQYF
-	TRBV18	TRBD2	TRBJ2-1	TGTGCCAGCTCACCACAACTAGCGGGAGAATCTGAGCAGTTCTTC	CASSPQLAGESEQFF
once	TRBV18	TRBD2	TRBJ2-1	TGTGCCAGCTCACCTAGCGGGGGGTACAATGAGCAGTTCTTC	CASSPSGGYNEQFF
-	TRBV9	TRBD2	TRBJ2-2	TGTGCCAGCAGCGTAGGGCTAGCGGACAACACCGGGGAGCTGTTTTTT	CASSVGLADNTGELFF
-	TRBV24-1	-	TRBJ1-2	TGTGCCACCAGTGCAGGGGTCGGCTACACCTTC	CATSAGVGYTF
-	TRBV27	TRBD1	TRBJ1-6	TGTGCCAGCAGTTTATCGGACAGGGGGAATTCACCCCTCCACTTT	CASSLSDRGNSPLHF
-	TRBV24-1	-	TRBJ2-3	TGTGCCACCAGTGATCGGGGAGATACGCAGTATTTT	CATSDRGDTQYF